The present TCR beta chain was sequenced within a study of T cells in Graves' hyperthyroidism and ophthalmopathy. This clonotype was detected ten times or more. Its target is not known. The CDR3 regions of TCR beta were amplified from RNA transcripts. The HTBI set primed first-round TCR CDR3 RT-PCR. Using its own MiXCR run on the multiplex PCR reads, TCRdb lists one record per CDR3 protein. Of a few hundred thousand distinct CDR3 sequences listed, around 14% are singletons. Trimming pared 8 bases from V and 8 bases from J, leaving 14 bases between. The CDR3 is made up of 12 amino acids. CDR1 is MNHEY and CDR2 is SMNVEV in the germline V gene (reference sequence). Study-wide results and caveats: Peripheral blood also featured most of the thyroid clonotypes expanded above 0.001.

The chain carries TRBV27 and TRBJ2-3; D is ambiguous. The sequence derives from a woman aged 18-29 years with Graves' hyperthyroidism that later progressed to Graves' ophthalmopathy. The sequenced material came from blood. The CDR3 here is CASGPTLGTQYF. The CDR3 nucleotides read TGTGCCAGCGGGCCGACCCTAGGTACGCAGTATTTT.